What follows are 10 T cell receptor beta chains derived from one specimen sequenced in a study of cytomegalovirus exposure and HLA in healthy donors. This PCR relied on a set of 60 Vbeta primers and 13 Jbeta primers. Sequencing used immunoSEQ multiplex PCR; TCRdb keeps in-frame clones, though not all of them. The sample includes 110,000 or so clones, over 65% of them seen just once. Specimen: PBMCs. The origin of the receptors is a woman aged 50 to 60 in good health and CMV-seropositive.

This clone appeared once. The chain links TRBV6-6 to TRBJ1-1; TRBD1 might be the D (6 bases). This CDR3 is 15 amino acids long. The V gene lost 2 bases and the J gene lost 1 base, with 11 bases spanning the gap. Germline V lookup: CDR1 MNHNY, CDR2 SVGAGI (reference sequence). The CDR3 nucleotides read TGTGCCAGCAGTTACGCAGGGGTCAGGAACACTGAAGCTTTCTTT. This encodes CASSYAGVRNTEAFF.

V is TRBV7-2 and J is TRBJ1-4, with 9 positions matching TRBD1. Germline CDR1 is SGHTA and CDR2 is FQGNSA. The CDR3 is 16 residues long. J was trimmed by 4 bases and V by 2 bases; bases with no gene match: 5. CDR3 DNA: TGTGCCAGCAGCTTACGACAGGGGGGGAGTAATGAAAAACTGTTTTTT. Protein: CASSLRQGGSNEKLFF.

The chain uses TRBV29-1 and TRBJ1-2; 9 bases are a match to TRBD1. CDR1 is SQVTM and CDR2 is ANQGSEA in the germline V gene. This CDR3 contains 13 residues. J lost 3 bases, V lost 4 bases, and 3 bases had no gene match. The CDR3 region has the DNA TGCAGCGTTGGACAGGGGGGGGACTATGGCTACACCTTC. Amino acids: CSVGQGGDYGYTF.

This clone was seen only a few times. The genes are TRBV7-2 and TRBJ2-5; tentatively, D is TRBD2 (6 bases). Trimming stripped 5 bases from V and 1 base from J, with 14 bases between. This CDR3 has 15 residues. The germline V gene encodes CDR1 SGHTA and CDR2 FQGNSA. In DNA, the CDR3 is TGTGCCAGCAGCGAACGACTAGTTTCCCAAGAGACCCAGTACTTC. It specifies CASSERLVSQETQYF.

The rearrangement uses TRBV5-1 and TRBJ1-1, with TRBD1 matching over 11 bases. CDR1 is SGHRS and CDR2 is YFSETQ in the germline V gene. V was clipped by 4 bases and J by 5 bases; unmatched bases: 10. This CDR3 has 16 amino acids. Here the CDR3 DNA reads TGCGCCAGCAGCACGACAGGACAGGGGGCTCAAACTGAAGCTTTCTTT. Its translation is CASSTTGQGAQTEAFF.

The chain uses TRBV2 and TRBJ2-7; weak D call: TRBD2 (6 bases). CDR1 is SNHLY, CDR2 FYNNEI, per germline. The ends were cut back, 7 bases at V and 4 bases at J, with 14 bases in the middle. This CDR3 contains 13 residues. CDR3: CASNPGAGYEQYF. The CDR3 DNA sequence: TGTGCCAGCAATCCCGGGGCGGGGTACGAGCAGTACTTC. Based on the CDR3 plus reference TRBV2 and TRBJ2-7, the full variable domain is EPEVTQTPSHQVTQMGQEVILRCVPISNHLYFYWYRQILGQKVEFLVSFYNNEISEKSEIFDDQFSVERPDGSNFTLKIRSTKLEDSAMYFCASNPGAGYEQYFGPGTRLTVT.

This clone was observed a handful of times. The chain joins TRBV4-1 to TRBJ1-5, with D perhaps matching TRBD1 (6 bases). V lost 4 bases and J lost 4, with 14 bases in between. Germline CDR1 MGHRA, CDR2 YSYEKL. The CDR3 runs to 15 residues. In nucleotides, the CDR3 is TGCGCCAGCAGCCTAACAGAGAGGGGGAATCAGCCCCAGCATTTT. It is translated as CASSLTERGNQPQHF.

The J gene is TRBJ1-4, the V gene TRBV2; a possible D gene is TRBD1 (6 bases). V gave up 1 base and J gave up 6 bases, with 12 bases separating them. Germline V CDR1 and CDR2: SNHLY, FYNNEI. The CDR3 sequence is 15 residues long. The CDR3 loop is CASSEGGGGDEKLFF. CDR3 nucleotide sequence: TGTGCCAGCAGTGAAGGGGGGGGCGGGGATGAAAAACTGTTTTTT.

This chain connects TRBV7-9 to TRBJ1-2; D call uncertain. Germline loops: CDR1 SEHNR, CDR2 FQNEAQ (reference sequence). This CDR3 region has 14 residues. V was pared by 4 bases and J by 4 bases, with 13 bases between. The CDR3 sequence is CASSSRPGGYGYTF. CDR3 DNA sequence: TGTGCCAGCAGCTCACGACCTGGAGGCTATGGCTACACCTTC.

This clone occurred a few times. The chain links TRBV25-1 to TRBJ2-2; a weak D match, TRBD2 (6 bases). Germline V gene data show CDR1 as MGHDK and CDR2 as SYGVNS. The CDR3 is 16 residues long. Trimming left V 4 bases short and J 4 bases short, with 16 bases between. DNA of the CDR3: TGTGCCAGCAGTGGCGAGGGACTTTCCATCACCGGGGAGCTGTTTTTT. Translated, it gives CASSGEGLSITGELFF.